Following are 29 T cell receptor beta chains from one sample sequenced in a study of OX40 agonist ivuxolimab in advanced cancers. Profiled with immunoSEQ multiplex PCR; TCRdb holds only in-frame clones, not every one. The repertoire includes about 35,000 clones, under 85% of them detected once, and around 21% sits in the top ten. The material was CD4+ or CD8+ T cells sorted from blood, obtained in a trial of the OX40 agonist ivuxolimab. The receptors originated from an adult with an advanced solid tumor such as melanoma, head and neck, liver or kidney cancer.

V is TRBV4-1 and J is TRBJ1-2; D is undetermined. The CDR3 is 13 amino acids. Trimming removed 0 bases from V and 5 bases from J, with 7 bases in between. CDR1 is MGHRA, CDR2 YSYEKL, per germline. The CDR3 coding sequence is TGCGCCAGCAGCCAAGAAAAAAGGTATGGCTACACCTTC. It yields the protein CASSQEKRYGYTF.

The genes are TRBV5-8 and TRBJ2-7, with D perhaps TRBD1 (6 bases). The CDR3 runs 12 residues. Germline assignment: CDR1 SGHTS and CDR2 YDEGEE. CDR3 coding DNA: TGTGCCAGCAGCTTTCAACAGGGCACCCTAGCTGTC. Its translation: CASSFQQGTLAV.

The rearrangement uses TRBV5-4 and TRBJ1-3; D is ambiguous. V shed 4 bases and J shed 0 bases, with 11 bases lying between them. The germline V gene encodes CDR1 SGHNT and CDR2 YYREEE (reference sequence). This CDR3 spans 15 amino acids. CDR3 in DNA: TGTGCCAGCAGCACAGACCAGAACTCTGGAAACACCATATATTTT. This codes for CASSTDQNSGNTIYF.

The genes are TRBV11-2 and TRBJ2-7; D not certain. Trimming cost V 8 bases and J 0 bases, with 5 bases left between them. The CDR3 sequence is 11 residues long. CDR1 is SGHAT, CDR2 FQNNGV, per germline. CDR3 sequence (DNA): TGTGCCAGCGGGGTCTCCTACGAGCAGTACGTC. Its translation is CASGVSYEQYV.

There are a few counts of this clone. The V and J genes are TRBV18 and TRBJ1-2; TRBD1 matches 7 bases. Germline values: CDR1 KGHSH, CDR2 LQKENI. The junction had 4 bases not matched to a gene; V was cut back by 0 bases and J by 0 bases. The CDR3 spans 16 residues. This CDR3 is CASSPPGTAANYGYTF. The CDR3 DNA is TGTGCCAGCTCACCACCCGGGACAGCAGCTAACTATGGCTACACCTTC.

V gene TRBV9 combines with J gene TRBJ1-2; 8 nucleotides match TRBD1. CDR1 is SGDLS and CDR2 is YYNGEE in the germline V gene. V lost 1 base, J lost 5 bases, and 4 bases stayed unmatched. The CDR3 covers 14 residues. For the CDR3, the DNA is TGTGCCAGCAGCGTATCAACAGGGGGGTATGGCTACACCTTC. Translation: CASSVSTGGYGYTF.

This clone was observed a single time. CDR3 nucleotides: TGTGCCAGCAGTGTACTTGGTACAGATACGCAGTATTTT. It translates to CASSVLGTDTQYF. V and J are TRBV2 and TRBJ2-3; no clear D gene. Germline V gene lookup returns CDR1 SNHLY and CDR2 FYNNEI. Trimming stripped 4 bases from V and 3 bases from J, with 8 bases between. CDR3 length equals 13 residues.

The CDR3 DNA is TGTGCCAGTAGTATAGCGGACGGGGGAACTGAAGCTTTCTTT. Translated: CASSIADGGTEAFF. J is TRBJ1-1 and V is TRBV19, with a weak D call TRBD1 (5 bases). CDR1 is LNHDA and CDR2 is SQIVND in the germline V gene (reference sequence). The V end lost 1 base, the J end lost 5 bases, and 11 bases lay between the germline ends. The CDR3 runs to 14 residues.

The genes are TRBV19 and TRBJ2-2; D tentatively fits TRBD1 or TRBD2 (6 bases each). Trimming took off 4 bases at V and 4 bases at J, with 10 bases between the two ends. This CDR3 comprises 14 residues. The germline V gene encodes CDR1 LNHDA and CDR2 SQIVND (reference sequence). CDR3 residues: CASSTGAVTGELFF. The CDR3, as DNA: TGTGCCAGTAGTACGGGGGCTGTCACCGGGGAGCTGTTTTTT. Looking up the rest from reference TRBV19 and TRBJ2-2 gives the full variable domain: DGGITQSPKYLFRKEGQNVTLSCEQNLNHDAMYWYRQDPGQGLRLIYYSQIVNDFQKGDIAEGYSVSREKKESFPLTVTSAQKNPTAFYLCASSTGAVTGELFFGEGSRLTVL.

V usage is TRBV18 and J usage is TRBJ1-2; D is unclear. This CDR3 region has 16 residues. CDR1 KGHSH and CDR2 LQKENI come from the germline V gene. Trimming removed 2 bases from V and 0 bases from J, with 13 bases in between. The CDR3, as DNA: TGTGCCAGCTCACCAGCTGGGCAGACTGCTAACTATGGCTACACCTTC. Amino acids: CASSPAGQTANYGYTF.

This clone was counted only a few times. The J gene is TRBJ1-1, the V gene TRBV30; D is perhaps TRBD1 (6 bases). Germline CDR1 and CDR2: GTSNPN and SVGIG (reference sequence). The germline V and J ends were trimmed by 0 bases and 1 base, with 15 bases remaining between them. The CDR3 runs to 16 residues. CDR3 DNA: TGTGCCTGGAGTGTTAGAACAGGGATTAAGAACACTGAAGCTTTCTTT. This codes for CAWSVRTGIKNTEAFF.

The chain links TRBV30 to TRBJ2-2, with 8 nucleotides matching TRBD2. Germline V lookup: CDR1 GTSNPN, CDR2 SVGIG (reference sequence). This CDR3 region has 16 residues. J was trimmed by 5 bases and V by 2 bases; bases with no gene match: 10. The CDR3 sequence: CAWSFPGTRVTGELFF. DNA for the CDR3: TGTGCCTGGAGTTTCCCCGGGACTAGGGTAACCGGGGAGCTGTTTTTT. Full variable domain (rest looked up from reference TRBV30 and TRBJ2-2): SQTIHQWPATLVQPVGSPLSLECTVEGTSNPNLYWYRQAAGRGLQLLFYSVGIGQISSEVPQNLSASRPQDRQFILSSKKLLLSDSGFYLCAWSFPGTRVTGELFFGEGSRLTVL.

By frequency in the sample, this clone is large. Here the CDR3 DNA reads TGTGCCAGCAGTCCCGACAGGGGGATGCATCAGCCCCAGCATTTT. It encodes CASSPDRGMHQPQHF. The chain employs TRBV6-5 and TRBJ1-5; 9 positions agree with TRBD1. Germline V gives CDR1 MNHEY, CDR2 SVGAGI. J lost 5 bases, V lost 5 bases, and 7 bases had no gene match. This CDR3 is 15 amino acids long.

V is TRBV19 and J is TRBJ2-7; 9 bases map to TRBD1. Germline assignment: CDR1 LNHDA and CDR2 SQIVND (reference sequence). CDR3 length equals 14 residues. With 7 bases clipped from V and 2 bases from J, the junction kept 6 bases outside the gene matches. This CDR3 reads CASKTGTGTYEQYF. Here the CDR3 DNA reads TGTGCCAGTAAGACGGGGACAGGGACCTACGAGCAGTACTTC.

This clone turned up a few times. The rearrangement links TRBV18 to TRBJ2-1; 10 positions match TRBD2. Trimming cost V 6 bases and J 6 bases; bases outside gene matches: 5. This CDR3 is 14 amino acids long. Germline loops: CDR1 KGHSH, CDR2 LQKENI. CDR3 nucleotide sequence: TGTGCCAGCTCTGGGACTAGCGTGGGCAATGAGCAGTTCTTC. Translated: CASSGTSVGNEQFF.

V and J are TRBV7-2 and TRBJ1-3; no clear D gene. Between the trimmed V and J ends, which lost 3 bases and 4 bases, there was a span of 13 bases. The germline gives CDR1 SGHTA, CDR2 FQGNSA. The CDR3 extends over 15 amino acids. CDR3 residues: CASSFREMGGNTIYF. The CDR3 DNA reads TGTGCCAGCAGCTTTCGGGAAATGGGAGGAAACACCATATATTTT.

This sequence joins TRBV4-1 and TRBJ1-2; D is unresolved. The germline V gene has CDR1 MGHRA and CDR2 YSYEKL. V shed 1 base and J shed 4 bases, with 10 bases lying between them. This CDR3 contains 14 residues. The CDR3 here is CASSQVGLFYGYTF. The DNA of the CDR3 is TGCGCCAGCAGCCAAGTAGGGTTGTTCTATGGCTACACCTTC.

The DNA of the CDR3 is TGTGCCAGCAGTCTCACCGGGACATGGAACACTGAAGCTTTCTTT. Translated, it gives CASSLTGTWNTEAFF. The V and J genes are TRBV27 and TRBJ1-1; D may be TRBD1 (6 bases). Trimming removed 5 bases from V and 1 base from J, with 14 bases in between. Germline CDR1 is MNHEY and CDR2 is SMNVEV (reference sequence). CDR3 length: 15 residues.

The genes are TRBV5-1 and TRBJ2-6, with a tentative D call TRBD1 (5 bases). The CDR3 contains 16 residues. Germline CDR1 SGHRS, CDR2 YFSETQ. V was cut by 4 bases and J by 1 base, with 12 bases left in between. The CDR3 sequence: CASSPPTASGANVLTF. In DNA, the CDR3 is TGCGCCAGCAGCCCGCCGACAGCTTCTGGGGCCAACGTCCTGACTTTC.

The chain combines TRBV4-1 with TRBJ2-2, with TRBD2 matching 8 bases. This CDR3 is built from 16 residues. With V trimmed by 1 base and J by 5 bases, 6 bases remained unmatched. Germline V gene data show CDR1 as MGHRA and CDR2 as YSYEKL. The CDR3 loop reads CASSQVTGGRTGELFF. Here the CDR3 DNA reads TGCGCCAGCAGCCAAGTGACGGGGGGGAGAACCGGGGAGCTGTTTTTT.

A note on this clone: The conserved phenylalanine or tryptophan normally closing the CDR3 is absent here, so this likely arose from a read error. The chain joins TRBV6-6 to TRBJ2-7; 8 bases map to TRBD1. V shed 6 bases and J 4 bases; nucleotides not matched to a gene: 8. Germline V lookup: CDR1 MNHNY, CDR2 SVGAGI (reference sequence). The CDR3 sequence is 14 residues long. The CDR3 region is CASSRGQGGYEQYL. DNA for the CDR3: TGTGCCAGCAGCCGAGGACAGGGTGGATACGAGCAGTACCTC.

This chain uses TRBV27 with TRBJ1-1, with D unresolved. The CDR3 totals 12 residues. The germline gives CDR1 MNHEY, CDR2 SMNVEV (reference sequence). Between the trimmed V and J ends, which lost 6 bases and 1 base, there was a span of 6 bases. CDR3 protein: CASSQRNTEAFF. The CDR3 region has the DNA TGTGCCAGCAGCCAGAGGAACACTGAAGCTTTCTTT.

Only a few counts were recorded for this clone. The chain links TRBV27 to TRBJ1-5; TRBD1 is a possible D gene (5 bases). The CDR3 runs to 14 residues. V was shortened by 8 bases and J by 3 bases, with 14 bases between the two germline ends. From germline, CDR1 is MNHEY and CDR2 SMNVEV (reference sequence). The CDR3 region has the DNA TGTGCCAGCCAGTTTCAAGGGGTCAATCAGCCCCAGCATTTT. Amino acids: CASQFQGVNQPQHF.

As regards this clone: The sample holds other DNA sequences that translate to the same CDR3. The chain employs TRBV6-5 and TRBJ1-5, with no clear D. This CDR3 is 15 amino acids long. CDR1 is MNHEY and CDR2 is SVGAGI in the germline V gene. V was trimmed by 0 bases and J by 0 bases, leaving 6 bases between them. CDR3 coding DNA: TGTGCCAGCAGTTACTCTGGTTATAGCAATCAGCCCCAGCATTTT. Residues: CASSYSGYSNQPQHF.

The CDR3 nucleotides are TGTGCCAGCCTCAGGGCAGGGAGAACTGAAGCTTTCTTT. It encodes CASLRAGRTEAFF. The chain links TRBV6-5 to TRBJ1-1, with a weak D call TRBD1 (5 bases). The V end was cut by 8 bases, the J end by 5 bases, with 15 bases between. CDR1 is MNHEY, CDR2 SVGAGI, per germline. There are 13 residues in the CDR3.

V gene TRBV6-4 combines with J gene TRBJ1-2, with D unclear. The length of the CDR3 is 12 residues. CDR1 MRHNA and CDR2 SNTAGT come from the germline V gene. The germline V and J ends were trimmed by 0 bases and 5 bases, with 4 bases remaining between them. CDR3 DNA sequence: TGTGCCAGCAGTGACTCCGGATATGGCTACACCTTC. This gives the protein CASSDSGYGYTF.

This clone was recorded once. The chain has TRBV11-1 and TRBJ1-2; TRBD1 matches 8 bases. The trim removed 7 bases at V and 4 bases at J, leaving 20 bases unmatched. Germline CDR1 and CDR2: SGHAT and FQDESV (reference sequence). This CDR3 region has 18 residues. CDR3 sequence reads: CASTPGGPGGEFGYGYTF. The CDR3 DNA reads TGTGCCAGCACCCCAGGGGGCCCAGGGGGCGAATTCGGCTATGGCTACACCTTC.

The chain employs TRBV19 and TRBJ1-4; D possibly corresponds to TRBD1 (5 bases). The V gene's germline CDR1 is LNHDA and CDR2 SQIVND (reference sequence). V gave up 7 bases and J gave up 7 bases, with 16 bases separating them. CDR3 length: 14 amino acids. Here the CDR3 reads CASTNGARGEKLFF. CDR3 DNA: TGTGCCAGTACCAACGGGGCAAGAGGTGAAAAACTGTTTTTT.

This chain connects TRBV5-1 to TRBJ1-2; 7 bases map to TRBD1. V was clipped by 4 bases and J by 1 base; unmatched bases: 4. The CDR3 extends over 14 amino acids. Germline CDR1 reads SGHRS; CDR2 reads YFSETQ. Here the CDR3 DNA reads TGCGCCAGCAGCAGGGACAGTAATAACTATGGCTACACCTTC. It translates to CASSRDSNNYGYTF.